These 19 T cell receptor beta chains were sequenced from one sample in a study of T cell changes during pregnancy in multiple sclerosis (dated by TCRdb to between 2017 and 2020). The library was made by the immunoSEQ multiplex PCR assay. As stored in TCRdb, this immuneACCESS dataset retains in-frame rearrangements with V and J assigned. A fraction of the clones does not appear; measured against another copy, unresolved V genes explain less than half of the discrepancy, and the remainder lacks a known reason. The sample table contains some 80,000 clones; only one count was recorded for 92% of them. Of the sample, about 3% falls within the top ten clones. The sequenced sample was peripheral blood, obtained before pregnancy. The receptors come from a female donor with multiple sclerosis, enrolled in a pregnancy study.

This clone was recorded only once. The chain employs TRBV2 and TRBJ1-2, with 7 positions matching TRBD1. V shed 8 bases and J 6 bases; nucleotides not matched to a gene: 9. Germline-derived CDR1 and CDR2 are SNHLY and FYNNEI. The CDR3 is made up of 13 amino acids. The CDR3 spells CASLRQGLHGYTF. The CDR3 bases are TGTGCCAGCTTAAGACAGGGTCTACATGGCTACACCTTC.

This clone has only a few counts. The rearrangement joins TRBV18 to TRBJ2-7; D is undetermined. Germline CDR1 reads KGHSH; CDR2 reads LQKENI. Trimming took off 5 bases at V and 3 bases at J, with 8 bases between the two ends. This CDR3 contains 12 residues. This CDR3 is CASSNLDYEQYF. CDR3 sequence (DNA): TGTGCCAGCTCAAATTTAGACTACGAGCAGTACTTC.

The chain links TRBV9 to TRBJ2-7, with 7 nucleotides matching TRBD1. V trimming: 4 bases; J trimming: 3 bases; junction bases outside the gene matches: 7. Germline assignment: CDR1 SGDLS and CDR2 YYNGEE. This CDR3 comprises 14 residues. CDR3 in DNA: TGTGCCAGCAGCCCCCGGGACAGAAACTACGAGCAGTACTTC. Amino acid sequence: CASSPRDRNYEQYF.

This sequence joins TRBV19 and TRBJ1-1; 8 bases agree with TRBD1. The germline gives CDR1 LNHDA, CDR2 SQIVND (reference sequence). The CDR3 is made up of 14 amino acids. The V segment lost 6 bases and the J segment 1 base; nucleotides outside the gene matches: 4. CDR3 sequence (DNA): TGTGCCAGTAGGACAGGGGCAGGGAACACTGAAGCTTTCTTT. As protein: CASRTGAGNTEAFF.

The genes are TRBV27 and TRBJ2-2; 10 bases are shared with TRBD1. The CDR3 totals 19 residues. Germline CDR1 reads MNHEY; CDR2 reads SMNVEV (reference sequence). Germline trimming cut 3 bases from V and 0 bases from J; bases unmatched to any gene: 10. This chain's CDR3 is CASSLGQGRRSPNTGELFF. The CDR3 DNA sequence: TGTGCCAGCAGTTTGGGACAGGGGCGGAGGTCTCCGAACACCGGGGAGCTGTTTTTT.

This sequence joins TRBV6-6 and TRBJ2-5, with D perhaps matching TRBD1 (5 bases). Germline CDR1 and CDR2: MNHNY and SVGAGI (reference sequence). Trimming cost V 5 bases and J 4 bases, with 14 bases left between them. The CDR3 is 14 amino acids. CDR3 loop: CASSRNPGRETQYF. CDR3 bases: TGTGCCAGCAGTAGAAACCCAGGGCGAGAGACCCAGTACTTC.

This rearrangement joins TRBV14 to TRBJ2-7; TRBD1 agrees at 7 bases. The CDR3 totals 15 residues. CDR1 and CDR2 from the germline V gene are SGHDN and FVKESK. V gave up 3 bases and J gave up 5 bases; unmatched junction bases: 10. The CDR3 here is CASSQIQGFRDEQYF. Written as DNA, the CDR3 is TGTGCCAGCAGCCAGATACAGGGGTTTAGAGACGAGCAGTACTTC.

The chain joins TRBV5-1 to TRBJ2-3, with 11 bases aligning to TRBD2. CDR3 size: 15 residues. Germline V gives CDR1 SGHRS, CDR2 YFSETQ. Germline trimming cut 3 bases from V and 4 bases from J; bases unmatched to any gene: 4. The CDR3 sequence: CASSSGLAGPDTQYF. The DNA of the CDR3 is TGCGCCAGCAGCTCCGGACTAGCGGGCCCAGATACGCAGTATTTT.

The chain has TRBV18 and TRBJ2-4; weak D call: TRBD1 (6 bases). The CDR3 extends over 13 amino acids. The V end lost 1 base, the J end lost 7 bases, and 8 bases lay between the germline ends. CDR1 KGHSH and CDR2 LQKENI come from the germline V gene. The CDR3 region has the DNA TGTGCCAGCTCACCACAGGGGGTCAACATTCAGTACTTC. Translating it yields CASSPQGVNIQYF.

This rearrangement joins TRBV9 to TRBJ2-3, with D perhaps TRBD1 (5 bases). Trimming left V 0 bases short and J 8 bases short, with 13 bases between. This CDR3 is 14 amino acids long. The germline CDR1 and CDR2 sequences are SGDLS and YYNGEE. The CDR3 nucleotides read TGTGCCAGCAGCGTAGTCCAGCAGGGTGTTACGCAGTATTTT. It is translated as CASSVVQQGVTQYF. Combining the CDR3 with reference TRBV9 and TRBJ2-3 gives the whole variable domain DSGVTQTPKHLITATGQRVTLRCSPRSGDLSVYWYQQSLDQGLQFLIQYYNGEERAKGNILERFSAQQFPDLHSELNLSSLELGDSALYFCASSVVQQGVTQYFGPGTRLTVL.

The gene calls are TRBV19 and TRBJ1-5, with a weak D call TRBD1 (5 bases). Trimming stripped 8 bases from V and 0 bases from J, with 17 bases between. CDR3 length: 16 amino acids. Germline V gives CDR1 LNHDA, CDR2 SQIVND (reference sequence). CDR3 protein: CASGALPEYSNQPQHF. In DNA form, the CDR3 reads TGTGCCAGTGGGGCACTCCCGGAATATAGCAATCAGCCCCAGCATTTT.

This clone was seen only once. This chain uses TRBV5-1 with TRBJ2-1, with 8 nucleotides matching TRBD2. Germline V gene lookup returns CDR1 SGHRS and CDR2 YFSETQ. The CDR3 has 17 residues. The ends lost 0 bases at V and 4 bases at J; junction bases unmatched: 9. CDR3 nucleotides: TGCGCCAGCAGCTTGGGGACTAGCCGAAGTAATTACAATGAGCAGTTCTTC. It codes for CASSLGTSRSNYNEQFF.

The chain couples TRBV28 to TRBJ1-2; tentative D call: TRBD1 (5 bases). V lost 2 bases to trimming and J lost 1 base, with 8 bases between them. This CDR3 has 14 amino acids. The germline CDR1 and CDR2 sequences are MDHEN and SYDVKM. The CDR3 reads CASSLRGRNYGYTF. CDR3 in DNA: TGTGCCAGCAGTTTAAGGGGTCGTAACTATGGCTACACCTTC.

The V and J genes are TRBV7-8 and TRBJ2-2; 12 bases align to TRBD2. CDR3 length: 17 amino acids. Germline CDR1 is SGHVS and CDR2 is FQNEAQ. Trimming at V came to 1 base and at J to 6 bases, leaving 6 bases not matched to a gene. The CDR3 DNA follows: TGTGCCAGCAGCTTAGGCCTAGCGGGAGGGAAGGCCGGGGAGCTGTTTTTT. This encodes CASSLGLAGGKAGELFF.

This rearrangement joins TRBV5-1 to TRBJ2-7, with 9 bases that match TRBD1. Germline CDR1 reads SGHRS; CDR2 reads YFSETQ. V was clipped by 4 bases and J by 2 bases; unmatched bases: 7. This CDR3 is built from 15 residues. The CDR3 loop is CASSGGTGSPYEQYF. CDR3 DNA sequence: TGCGCCAGCAGCGGAGGGACAGGGAGTCCCTACGAGCAGTACTTC.

The table lists this clone with a count of one. The rearrangement joins TRBV7-8 to TRBJ1-2; tentatively, D is TRBD1 (6 bases). CDR1 and CDR2 (germline): SGHVS, FQNEAQ. The germline V and J ends were trimmed by 0 bases and 4 bases, with 9 bases remaining between them. This CDR3 is built from 14 residues. The CDR3 DNA follows: TGTGCCAGCAGCTTAGCTGGGGGGGCCTATGGCTACACCTTC. Protein product: CASSLAGGAYGYTF.

The V and J genes are TRBV27 and TRBJ1-4; possible D gene TRBD1, 5 bases. CDR1 and CDR2 (germline): MNHEY, SMNVEV (reference sequence). Between the trimmed V and J ends, which lost 5 bases and 0 bases, there was a span of 10 bases. This CDR3 region has 15 residues. CDR3 nucleotides: TGTGCCAGCAGTCTACAGGCTGCAACTAATGAAAAACTGTTTTTT. This encodes CASSLQAATNEKLFF.

This chain uses TRBV28 with TRBJ1-5, with D maybe TRBD1 (6 bases). The CDR3 is 14 amino acids. Germline CDR1 and CDR2: MDHEN and SYDVKM. V was cut by 2 bases and J by 6 bases, with 11 bases left in between. In nucleotides, the CDR3 is TGTGCCAGCAGTTTAGGGGGGGCGGGTCAGCCCCAGCATTTT. Translated: CASSLGGAGQPQHF.

The chain couples TRBV9 to TRBJ2-3; TRBD2 matches at 7 bases. V trimming: 2 bases; J trimming: 2 bases; junction bases outside the gene matches: 5. The CDR3 is 15 amino acids. CDR1 SGDLS and CDR2 YYNGEE come from the germline V gene. The CDR3: CASSVAGDFTDTQYF. CDR3 DNA sequence: TGTGCCAGCAGCGTCGCGGGGGATTTCACAGATACGCAGTATTTT.